One sample yielded the 28 T cell receptor beta chains listed below, sequenced in a study of T cells expressing NK-cell markers. TCRdb re-called the 5' RACE reads; every CDR3 protein appears as one record, without DNA. The sample spans a few hundred thousand distinct CDR3 sequences; the ten largest clones claim 4% to 6.5%. Sequenced input: blood T cells: a sorted CD56 or NKG2C T cell subset, CD4+ or CD8+ T cells, or bulk PBMC T cells (not recorded which). All receptors come from a man aged 18-75 years in good health.

The rearrangement links TRBV12-3 or TRBV12-4 to TRBJ2-1; TCRdb indicates TRBD1, and absent DNA this call remains unverified. The CDR3 contains 17 residues. The CDR3: CASSSGYFSVVYNEQFF.

The J gene is TRBJ1-6, the V gene TRBV6-5. This CDR3 has 14 residues. CDR1 and CDR2 from the germline V gene are MNHEY and SVGAGI. CDR3 region: CASSYRRGEWPLHF.

J is TRBJ2-1 and V is TRBV12-3 or TRBV12-4; no DNA is available, so the TRBD1 call from TCRdb remains unchecked. The CDR3 consists of 15 residues. CDR3 sequence: CASSPYRGYNNEQFF.

The rearrangement links TRBV6-1 to TRBJ2-4. CDR3 length: 15 amino acids. Germline CDR1 is MNHNS and CDR2 is SASEGT. CDR3 protein: CASSQISGAKNIQYF.

This chain links TRBV24-1 with TRBJ2-1; TCRdb indicates TRBD1, and absent DNA this call remains unverified. This CDR3 has 15 amino acids. CDR1 and CDR2 (germline): KGHDR, SFDVKD. The CDR3 spells CATSDSDRGLGKQFF.

The chain employs TRBV29-1 and TRBJ2-3; TCRdb lists TRBD1, though no DNA is available to test this call. The CDR3 contains 14 residues. Germline V CDR1 and CDR2: SQVTM, ANQGSEA. CDR3 in amino acids: CSVAGGEGTDTQYF.

The chain is built from TRBV20-1 and TRBJ2-3; there is no DNA to check the TCRdb D call of TRBD2. CDR1 is DFQATT and CDR2 is SNEGSKA in the germline V gene (reference sequence). The CDR3 is 15 residues long. The CDR3 loop is CSANSPGLTSDTQYF.

The chain employs TRBV6-5 and TRBJ2-2; absent DNA, TCRdb's TRBD1 call cannot be checked. This CDR3 region has 19 residues. Germline V gene sequence: CDR1 MNHEY, CDR2 SVGAGI. The CDR3 sequence is CASSSLTSGGLRNTGELFF.

This sequence joins TRBV12-3 or TRBV12-4 and TRBJ2-3; no DNA is available, so the TRBD1 call from TCRdb remains unchecked. The CDR3 runs 16 residues. CDR3 amino acids: CASSLVLGGGGDTQYF.

V gene TRBV10-3 combines with J gene TRBJ2-5; absent DNA, TCRdb's TRBD1 call cannot be checked. There are 12 residues in the CDR3. CDR1 is ENHRY, CDR2 SYGVKD, per germline. The CDR3 loop reads CAIGTVQETQYF.

V gene TRBV7-2 combines with J gene TRBJ2-7. Germline CDR1 SGHTA, CDR2 FQGNSA. This CDR3 comprises 12 residues. CDR3 residues: CASSSSGYEQYF.

The chain is built from TRBV6-5 and TRBJ2-1; TCRdb indicates TRBD2, and absent DNA this call remains unverified. The CDR3 has 16 residues. Germline V gene data show CDR1 as MNHEY and CDR2 as SVGAGI. The chain's CDR3 is CASSRLVLAGYNEQFF.

V is TRBV12-3 or TRBV12-4 and J is TRBJ1-4; TCRdb indicates TRBD1, and absent DNA this call remains unverified. This CDR3 contains 16 residues. The CDR3 loop is CASSRDRGPANEKLFF.

CDR3 sequence: CSVAPGQINTGELFF. The chain joins TRBV29-1 to TRBJ2-2; TCRdb calls TRBD1, which cannot be checked without DNA. CDR1 and CDR2 (germline): SQVTM, ANQGSEA. The CDR3 spans 15 residues.

The chain combines TRBV20-1 with TRBJ2-7. Germline V gene data show CDR1 as DFQATT and CDR2 as SNEGSKA (reference sequence). This CDR3 has 15 amino acids. The CDR3: CSAPKGNRGSYEQYF.

The chain uses TRBV12-3 or TRBV12-4 and TRBJ2-1. CDR3 size: 13 residues. The CDR3 loop reads CASSFGRDNEQFF.

The chain uses TRBV7-9 and TRBJ2-1; the TCRdb D gene call, TRBD2, has no DNA to confirm it. This CDR3 spans 17 amino acids. The germline gives CDR1 SEHNR, CDR2 FQNEAQ (reference sequence). CDR3 sequence: CASRKDSVSGAYNEQFF. Complete variable domain (other parts from reference TRBV7-9 and TRBJ2-1): DTGVSQNPRHKITKRGQNVTFRCDPISEHNRLYWYRQTLGQGPEFLTYFQNEAQLEKSRLLSDRFSAERPKGSFSTLEIQRTEQGDSAMYLCASRKDSVSGAYNEQFFGPGTRLTVL.

The chain joins TRBV5-1 to TRBJ2-5. CDR3 length equals 15 residues. Germline V gives CDR1 SGHRS, CDR2 YFSETQ. The CDR3 loop is CASSLETARRETQYF. Using reference TRBV5-1 and TRBJ2-5 for the parts outside the CDR3, the full variable domain is KAGVTQTPRYLIKTRGQQVTLSCSPISGHRSVSWYQQTPGQGLQFLFEYFSETQRNKGNFPGRFSGRQFSNSRSEMNVSTLELGDSALYLCASSLETARRETQYFGPGTRLLVL.

The chain couples TRBV21-1 to TRBJ1-1; TCRdb lists TRBD1, though no DNA is available to test this call. TRBV21-1 is a recognized pseudogene. The CDR3 consists of 17 residues. The CDR3 spells CASSPRRQNNMNTEAFF.

This rearrangement joins TRBV5-1 to TRBJ2-1; the TCRdb D gene call, TRBD1, has no DNA to confirm it. The CDR3 length is 15 residues. CDR1 and CDR2 (germline): SGHRS, YFSETQ. The CDR3 sequence: CASTSGQGREDEQFF.

V gene TRBV7-2 combines with J gene TRBJ1-4; without DNA, the TCRdb call of TRBD1 cannot be checked. Germline V lookup: CDR1 SGHTA, CDR2 FQGNSA. The length of the CDR3 is 15 residues. The CDR3 loop is CASSSTGGHNEKLFF.

The chain carries TRBV20-1 and TRBJ2-5. CDR3 length: 13 residues. The germline CDR1 and CDR2 sequences are DFQATT and SNEGSKA (reference sequence). The CDR3 region is CSATDQTQETQYF.

V and J are TRBV11-1 and TRBJ1-2; the D gene TCRdb calls, TRBD1, cannot be checked with no DNA. The CDR3 spans 18 residues. The germline V gene has CDR1 SGHAT and CDR2 FQDESV (reference sequence). The CDR3 loop is CASSFVTGGISLDYGYTF. The full variable domain, with the rest looked up from reference TRBV11-1 and TRBJ1-2, is EAEVAQSPRYKITEKSQAVAFWCDPISGHATLYWYRQILGQGPELLVQFQDESVVDDSQLPKDRFSAERLKGVDSTLKIQPAELGDSAMYLCASSFVTGGISLDYGYTFGSGTRLTVV.

The rearrangement links TRBV11-2 to TRBJ1-6. Germline CDR1 SGHAT, CDR2 FQNNGV. The CDR3 runs 17 residues. The CDR3 protein is CASSLEAQSSYNSPLHF.

The gene calls are TRBV6-5 and TRBJ1-1; as DNA is missing, the TRBD1 call by TCRdb cannot be tested. Per germline, CDR1 MNHEY and CDR2 SVGAGI. The CDR3 is made up of 14 amino acids. The CDR3 loop is CASSYILQGTEAFF.

The J gene is TRBJ2-5, the V gene TRBV9; TCRdb calls TRBD1, which cannot be checked without DNA. From germline, CDR1 is SGDLS and CDR2 YYNGEE. The CDR3 has 16 residues. The CDR3: CASSASGTGGRETQYF.

This chain connects TRBV18 to TRBJ2-2; TCRdb designates TRBD1, a call that cannot be tested without DNA. Germline CDR1 KGHSH, CDR2 LQKENI. The CDR3 is 17 residues long. CDR3 loop: CASSPRSLDIYTGELFF.

This chain uses TRBV5-1 with TRBJ2-5; TCRdb proposes TRBD2, but this gene call is untestable without DNA. The CDR3 consists of 14 residues. CDR1 SGHRS and CDR2 YFSETQ come from the germline V gene. The CDR3 spells CASSLGGDSETQYF.